The clone carrying this TCR beta chain was found a few times. This entry is derived from a study of cytomegalovirus exposure and HLA in healthy donors. PCR primers comprised 60 Vbeta and 13 Jbeta primers. Method: immunoSEQ multiplex PCR; TCRdb's copy keeps in-frame clones and lacks some. The sample carries about 190,000 clones, roughly 90% recorded once. Germline CDR1 reads MNHNY; CDR2 reads SVGAGI (reference sequence). This CDR3 contains 13 residues. V gave up 6 bases and J gave up 6 bases, with 11 bases separating them. The chain employs TRBV6-6 and TRBJ2-2, with D possibly being TRBD1 (6 bases). This receptor was taken from a boy aged 2-15 years in good health and CMV-seronegative. Material: PBMCs. This CDR3 reads CASRPQGAGELFF. The DNA of the CDR3 is TGTGCCAGCAGACCACAGGGTGCCGGGGAGCTGTTTTTT.